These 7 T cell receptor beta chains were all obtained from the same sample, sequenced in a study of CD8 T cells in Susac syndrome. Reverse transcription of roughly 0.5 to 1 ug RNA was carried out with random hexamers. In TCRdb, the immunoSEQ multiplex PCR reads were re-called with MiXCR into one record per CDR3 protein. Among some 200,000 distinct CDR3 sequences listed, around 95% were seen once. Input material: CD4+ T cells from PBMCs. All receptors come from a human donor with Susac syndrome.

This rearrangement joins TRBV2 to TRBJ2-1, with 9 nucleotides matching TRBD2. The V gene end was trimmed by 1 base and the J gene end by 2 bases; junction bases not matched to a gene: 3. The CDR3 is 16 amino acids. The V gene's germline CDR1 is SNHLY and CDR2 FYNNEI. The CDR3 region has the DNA TGTGCCAGCAGTGAAGAGGCGGGGGGGCCCTACAATGAGCAGTTCTTC. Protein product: CASSEEAGGPYNEQFF.

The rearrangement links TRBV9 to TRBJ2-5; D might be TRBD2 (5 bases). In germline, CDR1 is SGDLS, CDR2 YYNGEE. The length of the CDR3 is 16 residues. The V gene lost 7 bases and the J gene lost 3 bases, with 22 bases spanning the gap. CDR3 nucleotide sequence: TGTGCCAGCGCACCAAAATATGCGACCGGGGAAGAGACCCAGTACTTC. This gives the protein CASAPKYATGEETQYF.

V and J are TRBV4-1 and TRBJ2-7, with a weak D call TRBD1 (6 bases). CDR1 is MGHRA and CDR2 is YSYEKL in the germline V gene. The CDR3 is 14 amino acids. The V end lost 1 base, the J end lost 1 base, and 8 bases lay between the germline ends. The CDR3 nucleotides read TGCGCCAGCAGCCAAGTCACAGGGTCCTACGAGCAGTACTTC. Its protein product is CASSQVTGSYEQYF.

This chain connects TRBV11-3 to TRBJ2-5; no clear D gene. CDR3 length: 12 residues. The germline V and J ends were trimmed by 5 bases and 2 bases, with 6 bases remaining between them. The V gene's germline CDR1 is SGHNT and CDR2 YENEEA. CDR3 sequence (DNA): TGTGCCAGCAGCGACACACAAGAGACCCAGTACTTC. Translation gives CASSDTQETQYF.

CDR3 sequence reads: CASSQSDRRMYGYTF. CDR3 bases: TGCGCCAGCAGCCAATCGGACAGGCGAATGTATGGCTACACCTTC. This sequence joins TRBV4-1 and TRBJ1-2, with 7 bases matching TRBD1. The germline V gene has CDR1 MGHRA and CDR2 YSYEKL. CDR3 length: 15 amino acids. V lost 2 bases to trimming and J lost 5 bases; unmatched junction nucleotides: 8.

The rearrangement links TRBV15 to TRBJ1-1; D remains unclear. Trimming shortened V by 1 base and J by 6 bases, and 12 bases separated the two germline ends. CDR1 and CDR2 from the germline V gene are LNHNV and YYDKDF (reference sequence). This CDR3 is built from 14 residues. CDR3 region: CATSRVASVAEAFF. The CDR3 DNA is TGTGCCACCAGCAGAGTAGCTTCGGTTGCTGAAGCTTTCTTT.

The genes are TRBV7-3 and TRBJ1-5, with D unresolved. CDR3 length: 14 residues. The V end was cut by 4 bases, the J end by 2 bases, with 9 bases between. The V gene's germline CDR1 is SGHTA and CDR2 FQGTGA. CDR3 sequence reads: CASSSNGGNQPQHF. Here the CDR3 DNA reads TGTGCCAGCAGCTCCAATGGCGGCAATCAGCCCCAGCATTTT.